Here is one TCR beta chain with its context. This entry belongs to a study of blood T cell repertoires in COVID-19. Method: immunoSEQ multiplex PCR; TCRdb's copy keeps in-frame clones and lacks some. The sample has about 130,000 clones, about 86% seen once; the top ten hold approximately 16%. This CDR3 is 16 amino acids long. The J segment lost 9 bases and the V segment lost 6 bases, leaving 15 bases of the junction unmatched. CDR1 and CDR2 (germline): SEHNR, FQNEAQ (reference sequence). This chain uses TRBV7-9 with TRBJ2-1; TRBD2 matches at 9 bases. The clonotype was recovered from a woman aged 45-59 years who had recovered from COVID-19. Source material: peripheral blood. CDR3 DNA sequence: TGTGCCAGCAGGAACAATTTAGCGGGGGCATTGGGTGAGCAGTTCTTC. Its protein product is CASRNNLAGALGEQFF.